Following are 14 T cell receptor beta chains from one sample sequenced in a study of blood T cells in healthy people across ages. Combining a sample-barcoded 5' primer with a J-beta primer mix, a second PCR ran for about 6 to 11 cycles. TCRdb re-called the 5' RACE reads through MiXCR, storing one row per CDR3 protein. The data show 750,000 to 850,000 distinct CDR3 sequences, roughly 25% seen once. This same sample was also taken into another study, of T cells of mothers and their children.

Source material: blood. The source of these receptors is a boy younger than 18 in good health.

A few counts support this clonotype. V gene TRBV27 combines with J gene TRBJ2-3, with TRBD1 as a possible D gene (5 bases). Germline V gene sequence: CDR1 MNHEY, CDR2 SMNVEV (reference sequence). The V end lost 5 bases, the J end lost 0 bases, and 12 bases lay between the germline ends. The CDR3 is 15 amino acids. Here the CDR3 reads CASSHRQPSTDTQYF. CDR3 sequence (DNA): TGTGCCAGCAGTCACAGGCAACCTAGCACAGATACGCAGTATTTT.

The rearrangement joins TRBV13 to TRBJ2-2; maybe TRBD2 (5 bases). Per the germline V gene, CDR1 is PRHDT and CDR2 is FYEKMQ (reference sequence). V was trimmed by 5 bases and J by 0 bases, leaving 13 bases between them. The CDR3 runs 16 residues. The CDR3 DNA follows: TGTGCCAGCAGCGGGTTCGCGGGCGCGAACACCGGGGAGCTGTTTTTT. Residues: CASSGFAGANTGELFF.

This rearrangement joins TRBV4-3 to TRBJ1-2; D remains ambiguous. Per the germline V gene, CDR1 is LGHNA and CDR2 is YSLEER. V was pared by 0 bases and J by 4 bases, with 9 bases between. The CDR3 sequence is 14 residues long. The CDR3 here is CASSQETGVYGYTF. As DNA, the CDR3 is TGCGCCAGCAGCCAAGAGACGGGCGTCTATGGCTACACCTTC.

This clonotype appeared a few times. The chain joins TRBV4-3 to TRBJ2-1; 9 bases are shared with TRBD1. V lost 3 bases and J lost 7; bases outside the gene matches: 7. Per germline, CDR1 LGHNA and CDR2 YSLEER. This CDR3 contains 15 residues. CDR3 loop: CASSQGTGRGNEQFF. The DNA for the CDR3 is TGCGCCAGCAGCCAGGGGACAGGGCGAGGAAATGAGCAGTTCTTC.

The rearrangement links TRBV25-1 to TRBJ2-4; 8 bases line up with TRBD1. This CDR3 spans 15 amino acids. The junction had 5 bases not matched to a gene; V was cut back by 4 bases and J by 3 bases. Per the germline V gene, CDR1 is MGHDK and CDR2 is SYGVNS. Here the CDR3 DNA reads TGTGCCAGCAGTGGCCTAGGGACAGGCAAAAACATTCAGTACTTC. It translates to CASSGLGTGKNIQYF.

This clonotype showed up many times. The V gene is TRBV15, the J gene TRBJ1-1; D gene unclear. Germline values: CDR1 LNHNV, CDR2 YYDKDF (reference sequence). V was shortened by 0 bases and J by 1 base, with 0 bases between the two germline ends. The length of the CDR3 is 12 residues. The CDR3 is CATSRENTEAFF. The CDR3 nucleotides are TGTGCCACCAGCAGAGAGAACACTGAAGCTTTCTTT.

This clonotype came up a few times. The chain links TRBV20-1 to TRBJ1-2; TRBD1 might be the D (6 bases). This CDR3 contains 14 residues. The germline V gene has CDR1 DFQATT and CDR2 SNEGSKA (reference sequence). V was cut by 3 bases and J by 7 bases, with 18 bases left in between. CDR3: CSARLDTLQGGYTF. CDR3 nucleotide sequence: TGCAGTGCTAGGCTGGACACCCTACAGGGTGGCTACACCTTC.

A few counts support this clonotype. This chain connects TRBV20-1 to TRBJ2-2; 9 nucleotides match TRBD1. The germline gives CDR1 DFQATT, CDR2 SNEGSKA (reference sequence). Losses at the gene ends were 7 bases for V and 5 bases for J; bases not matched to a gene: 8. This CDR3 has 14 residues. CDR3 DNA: TGCAGTGTTTTCTGGACAGGGGTTACCGGGGAGCTGTTTTTT. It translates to CSVFWTGVTGELFF.

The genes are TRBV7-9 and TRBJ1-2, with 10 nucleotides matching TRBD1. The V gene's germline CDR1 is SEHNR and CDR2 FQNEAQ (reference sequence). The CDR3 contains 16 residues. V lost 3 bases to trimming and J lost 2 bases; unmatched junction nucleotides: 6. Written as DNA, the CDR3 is TGTGCCAGCAGCTTGAGAGGGGACAGGGGAAACTATGGCTACACCTTC. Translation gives CASSLRGDRGNYGYTF. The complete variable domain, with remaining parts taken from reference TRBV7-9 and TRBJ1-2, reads DTGVSQNPRHKITKRGQNVTFRCDPISEHNRLYWYRQTLGQGPEFLTYFQNEAQLEKSRLLSDRFSAERPKGSFSTLEIQRTEQGDSAMYLCASSLRGDRGNYGYTFGSGTRLTVV.

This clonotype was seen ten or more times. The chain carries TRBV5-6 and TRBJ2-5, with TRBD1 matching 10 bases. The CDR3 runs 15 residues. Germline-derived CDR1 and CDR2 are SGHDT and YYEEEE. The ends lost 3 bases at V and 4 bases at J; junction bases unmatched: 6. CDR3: CASSSRDRGVETQYF. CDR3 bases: TGTGCCAGCAGCTCCCGGGACAGGGGAGTAGAGACCCAGTACTTC.

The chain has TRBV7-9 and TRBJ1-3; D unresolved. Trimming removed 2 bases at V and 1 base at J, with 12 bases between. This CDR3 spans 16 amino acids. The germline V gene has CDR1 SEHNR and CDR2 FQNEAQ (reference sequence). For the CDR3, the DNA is TGTGCCAGCAGCTTATCCGGGCTCGATTCTGGAAACACCATATATTTT. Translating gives CASSLSGLDSGNTIYF.

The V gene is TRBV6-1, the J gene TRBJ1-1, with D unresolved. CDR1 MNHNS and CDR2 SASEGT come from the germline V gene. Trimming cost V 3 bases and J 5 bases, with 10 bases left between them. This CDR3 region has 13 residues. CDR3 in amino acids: CASSDWVRTEAFF. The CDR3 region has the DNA TGTGCCAGCAGTGATTGGGTTCGAACTGAAGCTTTCTTT.

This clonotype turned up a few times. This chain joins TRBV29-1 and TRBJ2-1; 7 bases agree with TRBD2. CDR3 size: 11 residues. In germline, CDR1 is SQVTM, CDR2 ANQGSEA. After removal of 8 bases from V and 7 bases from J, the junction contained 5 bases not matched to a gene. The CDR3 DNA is TGCAGCCCGACTAGCATGAATGAGCAGTTCTTC. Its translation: CSPTSMNEQFF.

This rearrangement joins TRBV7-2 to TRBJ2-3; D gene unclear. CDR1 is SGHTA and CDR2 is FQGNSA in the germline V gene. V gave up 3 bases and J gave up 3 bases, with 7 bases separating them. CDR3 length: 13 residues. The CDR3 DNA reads TGTGCCAGCAGCTTTGACTTTACAGATACGCAGTATTTT. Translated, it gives CASSFDFTDTQYF.